This T cell receptor (beta chain) was sequenced in a study of spatial heterogeneity in lung cancer. This clonotype was found a few times. As to time point: sample taken at primary tumor resection. Whole RNA came from tumor, nontumor lung or frozen PBMC and was sequenced without being sorted. Each CDR3 protein gets one entry after TCRdb re-called the 5' RACE reads with MiXCR. Of roughly 60,000 distinct CDR3 sequences listed, roughly 8% are singletons. Per germline, CDR1 SGDLS and CDR2 YYNGEE. Trimming pared 0 bases from V and 5 bases from J, leaving 9 bases between. The CDR3 is made up of 14 amino acids.

This TCR came from a female donor with early-stage non-small cell lung cancer. This sample comprised PBMCs, obtained at surgery. J is TRBJ2-1 and V is TRBV9; D is perhaps TRBD2 (6 bases). CDR3: CASSVAGVNNEQFF. The DNA for the CDR3 is TGTGCCAGCAGCGTAGCGGGAGTGAACAATGAGCAGTTCTTC.